This T cell receptor (beta chain) was sequenced for a study of CD4 T cells in relation to SARS-CoV-2 and coronaviruses (TCRdb year 2021). Regarding the complete study: In the ViraFEST assay, PBMCs were cultured with antigen for about eleven days, after which TCR beta CDR3s were sequenced to identify clonal expansions specific to the antigen. Across all 12 patients in the convalescent cohort, the median age was about 35 years, with a range of roughly 21 to 75 years. The Adaptive Biotechnologies TCR-sequencing kit was used to sequence samples from a few pre-COVID donors and the naive versus memory experiments, while other data came from Illumina-based sequencing. The roughly 12 convalescent patients included 8 males and 4 females; two subjects were Hispanic. The study assessed, at the TCR clonotype level, memory CD4+ T cell crossreactivity between SARS-CoV-2 and common cold coronavirus spike proteins. HLA restriction was mapped for shared crossreactive spike epitopes using patient-derived lymphoblastoid cell lines. For other donors in the study, expansion assays were sequenced with a different, Illumina-based TCR-beta assay.

Trimmed from V: 1 base; trimmed from J: 10 bases; junction bases lacking a gene match: 8. The CDR3 has 15 amino acids, counting the end cysteine and phenylalanine. CDR3 DNA only is kept here, 45 bases in frame from base 1. Looking up the germline V gene yields CDR1 SGHRS and CDR2 YFSETQ. Survey-level immunoSEQ TCR-beta sequencing was performed on DNA from CEF-cultured naive and memory CD4+ T cells. The authors' pipeline ran thus. During preprocessing, nonproductive sequences were removed, along with CDR3s that did not begin with C, did not end with F or W, or were shorter than 7 amino acids. Antigen-specific clonotypes were called with the MANAFEST web app on the basis of expansion relative to the reference and to other culture wells. A clone counted as positive if significantly expanded in 2 of 3 replicate wells versus the reference culture at FDR below 0.05. A further requirement for positive clones was significant expansion compared with all other tandem wells, along with an odds ratio above 5. Cultured and uncultured naive and memory CD4+ repertoires were searched for previously identified spike- and CEF-reactive CDR3s. CDR3 homology was measured as pairwise Levenshtein distance, computed with the stringdist R package after trimming three terminal residues from each end. TCRdb limited this immuneACCESS table to in-frame rearrangements with V and J called. A share of clones is missing; checked studies link under half to unresolved V genes, and the rest is unexplained. Clonal size and the V and J genes are those of that table, whereas D and trimming came from the DNA. The sample contains about 36,000 clones, 70% to 85% of them found a single time. The ten largest make up 6.6% of the sample.

Naive and memory CD4+ T cells were separated from cryopreserved PBMCs through CD4 enrichment, which was followed by EasySep naive CD4+ T cell enrichment. For more than eight days, about 92,000 sorted naive or memory CD4+ T cells were cultured together with CEF peptides and T cell-depleted PBMCs at a 1:1 ratio. Triplicate replicate wells were generally used for each peptide culture condition. Ficoll-Paque PLUS gradient centrifugation was used to isolate PBMCs from either whole blood or leukapheresis product. The PBMCs went either fresh into the expansion assay or into cryopreservation at -140 degrees C. The QIAamp Micro DNA Kit was used to extract genomic DNA from the CD4+ T cells. The full study reports these points: Pre-pandemic and post-infection samples were not both contributed by any donor, so tracing of the source of pre-existing responses was limited. Small numbers of patients and of tested TCRs were a limitation of the study. Sequencing of naive versus memory cells indicated that the assay detects memory recall responses, not primary responses primed during culture. In about 60% of donors, memory CD4+ clonotypes turned up that crossrecognized SARS-CoV-2 and at least one common cold coronavirus spike. Crossreactivity analysis centred on spike protein, so crossreactivity against other viral proteins was not assessed. Compared with monoreactive clones, crossreactive clones had significantly weaker SARS-CoV-2-driven expansion, a result consistent with antigenic imprinting.

Turning to this clone: There is no known antigen for this receptor. Base qualities are not at hand, and no much larger clone is one base apart.

The clonotype comes from an adult with COVID-19. The source material was naive CD4+ T cells from PBMCs, cultured in vitro. This specimen's cell subset or site label, interpreted: naive CD4+ T cells isolated by negative enrichment. Here the chain combines TRBV5-1 and TRBJ1-6; 7 central bases correspond to TRBD1. The CDR3 corresponds to CASSLSRPGGSPLHF. The nucleotides are TGCGCCAGCAGCTTGTCGCGTCCAGGGGGGTCACCCCTCCACTTT.